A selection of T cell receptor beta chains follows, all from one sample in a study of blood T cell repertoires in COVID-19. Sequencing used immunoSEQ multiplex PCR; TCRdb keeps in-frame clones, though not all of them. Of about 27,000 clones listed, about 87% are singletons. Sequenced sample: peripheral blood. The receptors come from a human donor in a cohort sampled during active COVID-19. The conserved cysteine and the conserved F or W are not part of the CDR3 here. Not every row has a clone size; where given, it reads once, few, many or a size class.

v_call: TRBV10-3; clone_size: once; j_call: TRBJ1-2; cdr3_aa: AIIPVNYGYT
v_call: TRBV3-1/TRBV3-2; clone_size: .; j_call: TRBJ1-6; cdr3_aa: ASSQDPGGLNSPLH
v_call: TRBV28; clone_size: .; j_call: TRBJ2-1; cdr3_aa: ASSQTSYEQF
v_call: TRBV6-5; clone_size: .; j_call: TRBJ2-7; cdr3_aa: ASRLAGGFYEQY
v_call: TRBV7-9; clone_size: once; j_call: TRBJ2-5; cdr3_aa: ASSPAPQTGLRQETQY
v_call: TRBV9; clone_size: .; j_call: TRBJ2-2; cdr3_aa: ASAVDGNDGELF
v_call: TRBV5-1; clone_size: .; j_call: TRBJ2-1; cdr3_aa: ASSGGQGDIAYNEQF
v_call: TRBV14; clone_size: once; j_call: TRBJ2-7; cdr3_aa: ASSQEGWGPIGNYEQY
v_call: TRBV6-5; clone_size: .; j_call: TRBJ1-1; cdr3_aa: ASSPTGDTEAF
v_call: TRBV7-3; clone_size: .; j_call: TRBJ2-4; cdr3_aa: ASSLEGLAGGPAENIQY
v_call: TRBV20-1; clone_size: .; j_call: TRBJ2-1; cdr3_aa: SASVGQDNEQF
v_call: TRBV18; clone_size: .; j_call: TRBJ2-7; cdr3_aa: ASSPFEGGWYEQY
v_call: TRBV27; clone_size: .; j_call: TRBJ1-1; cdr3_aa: ASISAPRGTEAF
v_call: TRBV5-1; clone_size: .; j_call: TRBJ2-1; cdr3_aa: ASSTDSASSNEQF
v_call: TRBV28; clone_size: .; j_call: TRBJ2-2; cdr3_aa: AVSTPASGNTGELF
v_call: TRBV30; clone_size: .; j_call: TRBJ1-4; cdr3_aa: AWSSQVRYEKLF
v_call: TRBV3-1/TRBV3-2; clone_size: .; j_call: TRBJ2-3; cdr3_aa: ASSQGTSGTDTQY
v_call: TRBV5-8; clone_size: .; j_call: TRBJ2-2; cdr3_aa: ASSLAGAEGNTGELF
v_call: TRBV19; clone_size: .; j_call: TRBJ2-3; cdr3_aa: ASSNLGGDTQY
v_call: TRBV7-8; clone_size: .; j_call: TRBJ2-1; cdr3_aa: ASSKPATGGNEQF
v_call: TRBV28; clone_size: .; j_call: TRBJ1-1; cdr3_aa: ASRPRGGLGNIGAF
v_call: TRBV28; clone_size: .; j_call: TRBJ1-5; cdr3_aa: ASSPHFGTAYDSNQPQH
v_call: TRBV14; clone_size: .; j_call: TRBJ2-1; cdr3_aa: ASSQGLGSNEQF
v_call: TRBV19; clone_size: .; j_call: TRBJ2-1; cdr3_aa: ASSTVAGNEQF
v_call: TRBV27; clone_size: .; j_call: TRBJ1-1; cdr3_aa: ASSFQTGGRTEAF
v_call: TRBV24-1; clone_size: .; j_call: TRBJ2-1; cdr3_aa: ATSDTGESYNEQF
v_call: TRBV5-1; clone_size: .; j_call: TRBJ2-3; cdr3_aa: ASSYYGTGGIDTQY
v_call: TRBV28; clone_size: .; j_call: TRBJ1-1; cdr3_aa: ASSYFLGSTANTEAF
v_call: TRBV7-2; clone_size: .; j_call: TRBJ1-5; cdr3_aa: ASSWGQGGNQPQH
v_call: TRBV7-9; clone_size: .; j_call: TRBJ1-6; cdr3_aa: ASSYEWDSSHSPLH
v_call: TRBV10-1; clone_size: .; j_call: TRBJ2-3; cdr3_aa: ASRDRVGDTQY
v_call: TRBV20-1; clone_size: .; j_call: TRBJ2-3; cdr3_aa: SARAADTQY
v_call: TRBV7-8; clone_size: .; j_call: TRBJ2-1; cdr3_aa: ASSFGRASFNEQF
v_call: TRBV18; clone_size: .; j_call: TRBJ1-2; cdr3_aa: ASSEGEDYGYT
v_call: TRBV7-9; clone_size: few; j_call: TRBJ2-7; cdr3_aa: ASSLGSGEQY
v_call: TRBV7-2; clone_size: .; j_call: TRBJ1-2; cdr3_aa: ASRKPGGYT
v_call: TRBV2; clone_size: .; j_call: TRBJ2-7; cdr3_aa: ASSKRGLLEQY
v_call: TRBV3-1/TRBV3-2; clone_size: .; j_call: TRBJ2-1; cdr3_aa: ASSHLLAGARDEQF
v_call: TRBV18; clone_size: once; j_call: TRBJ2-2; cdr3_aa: ASSPPGLYGGELF
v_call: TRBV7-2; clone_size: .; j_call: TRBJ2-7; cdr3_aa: ASSFFPGGGYEQY
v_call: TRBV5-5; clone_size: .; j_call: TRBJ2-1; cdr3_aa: ASSLSLAGHEQF